The clone carrying this TCR beta chain appeared many times. Its antigen is unidentified. Newly diagnosed hyperthyroidism patients aged 18 to 65 years had disease lasting under 2 months. Together with thyroid ultrasound, orbital computed tomography, serum thyroxine and TRAb, clinical symptoms were used for diagnoses. The data stem from a study of T cells in Graves' hyperthyroidism and ophthalmopathy. The CDR3 is 15 amino acids. The V segment lost 6 bases and the J segment 1 base; nucleotides outside the gene matches: 8. The germline CDR1 and CDR2 sequences are MDHEN and SYDVKM. The investigators amplified TCR beta CDR3 regions from RNA transcripts. First-round RT-PCR of the TCR CDR3 relied on the HTBI primer set. One entry per CDR3 protein results from TCRdb running MiXCR on the multiplex PCR reads. The repertoire holds under 350,000 distinct CDR3 sequences, with over 15% as singletons. Regarding the study as a whole: Stable hyperthyroidism was separated from ophthalmopathy by a model based on 13 V-J features.

The TCR was taken from a woman in her fifties or sixties with Graves' hyperthyroidism. The chain is built from TRBV28 and TRBJ2-7; TRBD1 matches 8 bases. Sequencing was performed on blood. The CDR3 DNA reads as TGTGCCAGCAGCATAGACAGGGGCCGTTCCTACGAGCAGTACTTC. Translating it yields CASSIDRGRSYEQYF.